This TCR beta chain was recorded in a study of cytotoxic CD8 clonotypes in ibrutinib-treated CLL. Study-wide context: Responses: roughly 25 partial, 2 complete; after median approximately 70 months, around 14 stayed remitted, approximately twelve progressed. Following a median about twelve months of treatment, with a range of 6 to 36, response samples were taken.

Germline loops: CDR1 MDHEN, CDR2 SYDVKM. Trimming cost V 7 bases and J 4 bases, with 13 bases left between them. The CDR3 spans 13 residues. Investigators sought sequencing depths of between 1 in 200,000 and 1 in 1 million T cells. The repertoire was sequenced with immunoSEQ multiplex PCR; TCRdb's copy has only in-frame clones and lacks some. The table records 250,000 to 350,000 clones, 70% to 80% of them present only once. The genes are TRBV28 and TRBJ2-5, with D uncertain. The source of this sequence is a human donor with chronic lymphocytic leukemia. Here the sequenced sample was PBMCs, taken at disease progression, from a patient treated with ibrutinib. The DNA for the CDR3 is TGTGCCAGCAACCCCCAAGGTCGAGAGACCCAGTACTTC. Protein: CASNPQGRETQYF.